Included here is one T cell receptor (beta chain) sequence, with context. RNA transcripts were the template for amplifying TCR beta CDR3 regions. A set of HTBI primers served as the primers for a first-round RT-PCR of the TCR CDR3. TCRdb called the multiplex PCR reads again in MiXCR, with one record for every CDR3 protein. The table includes roughly 420,000 distinct CDR3 sequences, approximately 15% detected once. The CDR3 has 16 amino acids. The germline V and J ends were trimmed by 4 bases and 1 base, with 13 bases remaining between them. CDR1 MGHRA and CDR2 YSYEKL come from the germline V gene. The sample is drawn from a study of T cells in Graves' hyperthyroidism and ophthalmopathy.

The chain uses TRBV4-1 and TRBJ2-2; the D gene is possibly TRBD1 (5 bases). This TCR was sampled from a woman in her late teens or twenties with Graves' hyperthyroidism. The specimen was blood. The CDR3 sequence is CASSPQAGWNTGELFF. The CDR3 DNA sequence: TGCGCCAGCAGCCCACAAGCAGGGTGGAACACCGGGGAGCTGTTTTTT.